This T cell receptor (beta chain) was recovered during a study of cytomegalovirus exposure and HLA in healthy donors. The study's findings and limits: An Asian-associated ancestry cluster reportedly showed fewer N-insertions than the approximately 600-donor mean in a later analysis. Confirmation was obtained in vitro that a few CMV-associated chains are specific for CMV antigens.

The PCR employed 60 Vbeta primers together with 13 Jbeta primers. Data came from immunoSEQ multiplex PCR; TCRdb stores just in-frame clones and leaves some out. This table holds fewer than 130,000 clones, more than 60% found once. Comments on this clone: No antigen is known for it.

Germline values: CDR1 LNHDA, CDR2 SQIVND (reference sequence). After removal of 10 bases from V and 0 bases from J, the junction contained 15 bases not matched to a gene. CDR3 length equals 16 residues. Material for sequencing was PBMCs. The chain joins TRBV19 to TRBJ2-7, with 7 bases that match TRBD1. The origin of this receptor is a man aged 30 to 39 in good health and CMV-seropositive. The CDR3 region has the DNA TGTGCCACGCATTCTAGTCGACAGGGATCCTCCTACGAGCAGTACTTC. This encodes CATHSSRQGSSYEQYF. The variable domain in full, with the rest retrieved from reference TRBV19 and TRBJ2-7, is DGGITQSPKYLFRKEGQNVTLSCEQNLNHDAMYWYRQDPGQGLRLIYYSQIVNDFQKGDIAEGYSVSREKKESFPLTVTSAQKNPTAFYLCATHSSRQGSSYEQYFGPGTRLTVT.